The 3 T cell receptor beta chains below were found in one sample sequenced in a study of regulatory T cells in long-lasting Graves disease. Both iRepertoire HTBI primers and Arm-PCR of CDR3 regions were used to build the TCR beta libraries. TCRdb redid the calling of the multiplex PCR reads with MiXCR, one entry per CDR3 protein. This sample has about 400,000 distinct CDR3 sequences; under 25% occur once, and the top ten carry around 21%. Sample time point: persistent/refractory GD, antithyroid drugs over 5 years with positive TRAb. The TCR library was made from RNA extracted from PBMCs. The sequencing used peripheral blood mononuclear cells (PBMCs), collected when the disease was refractory, from a patient treated with antithyroid drugs. Source of these receptors: a female donor with Graves disease.

The table lists this clonotype with a few counts. This chain links TRBV27 with TRBJ1-5; D unresolved. V was cut by 4 bases and J by 2 bases, with 12 bases left in between. Germline assignment: CDR1 MNHEY and CDR2 SMNVEV (reference sequence). The CDR3 has 15 amino acids. CDR3 loop: CASSSLQTGNQPQHF. The DNA for the CDR3 is TGTGCCAGCAGTTCCCTACAGACGGGCAATCAGCCCCAGCATTTT.

This clonotype occurred many times. The V call is TRBV6-1, the J call TRBJ1-1; 7 bases are shared with TRBD1. CDR3 length: 15 amino acids. Per the germline V gene, CDR1 is MNHNS and CDR2 is SASEGT. Unmatched junction bases numbered 3, after V lost 2 bases and J lost 0 bases. The CDR3 bases are TGTGCCAGCAGTGAAAACCAGGGGGTGAACACTGAAGCTTTCTTT. Translating it yields CASSENQGVNTEAFF.

This clonotype was seen ten or more times. This sequence joins TRBV12-3 or TRBV12-4 and TRBJ2-5, with a weak D call TRBD2 (6 bases). The CDR3 extends over 13 amino acids. Trimming removed 4 bases from V and 3 bases from J, with 9 bases in between. CDR3 sequence (DNA): TGTGCCAGCAGTTACCCGGGAGAAGAGACCCAGTACTTC. Translating it yields CASSYPGEETQYF.